A single sample is the source of the 18 T cell receptor beta chains below, sequenced in a study of cytomegalovirus exposure and HLA in healthy donors. It was with 60 Vbeta and 13 Jbeta primers that the PCR ran. The repertoire was sequenced with immunoSEQ multiplex PCR; TCRdb's copy has only in-frame clones and lacks some. The sample has 150,000 or so clones, about 79% seen once. The specimen sequenced was PBMCs. The receptors derive from a female donor in good health and CMV-seronegative.

This sequence joins TRBV21-1 and TRBJ1-5; the D segment call TRBD1 is taken from the table without a DNA check. TRBV21-1 is recorded as a pseudogene. The CDR3 totals 20 residues. The CDR3 DNA reads as TGTGCCAGCACCGGCAAGCCCCCCGGACAGGGGACATATAGCAATCAGCCCCAGCATTTT. Translating gives CASTGKPPGQGTYSNQPQHF.

The chain joins TRBV7-2 to TRBJ2-7, with a possible D match to TRBD2 (5 bases). This CDR3 is built from 14 residues. Deletions cut 7 bases from V and 3 bases from J, with 16 bases between. The germline V gene encodes CDR1 SGHTA and CDR2 FQGNSA. In DNA, the CDR3 is TGTGCCAGCAACCGAGAGGGCTACGACTACGAGCAGTACTTC. This codes for CASNREGYDYEQYF.

The genes are TRBV5-4 and TRBJ2-1; D uncertain. CDR3 length: 13 residues. The V end lost 1 base, the J end lost 10 bases, and 12 bases lay between the germline ends. Germline V lookup: CDR1 SGHNT, CDR2 YYREEE (reference sequence). CDR3 protein: CASSLRISREQFF. The DNA of the CDR3 is TGTGCCAGCAGCTTGCGAATATCGAGGGAGCAGTTCTTC.

The chain has TRBV27 and TRBJ2-3, with a possible D match to TRBD2 (6 bases). V lost 6 bases and J lost 2, with 12 bases in between. The CDR3 runs to 14 residues. Germline CDR1 reads MNHEY; CDR2 reads SMNVEV (reference sequence). CDR3 in amino acids: CASRLAPTTDTQYF. The CDR3 nucleotides are TGTGCCAGCAGACTAGCACCGACCACAGATACGCAGTATTTT.

The V call is TRBV10-2, the J call TRBJ2-5; TRBD2 aligns across 7 bases. Germline trimming cut 3 bases from V and 4 bases from J; bases unmatched to any gene: 5. This CDR3 is built from 14 residues. The V gene's germline CDR1 is WSHSY and CDR2 SAAADI. The CDR3 reads CASSDGGRAETQYF. The CDR3 bases are TGCGCCAGCAGTGACGGCGGGAGAGCAGAGACCCAGTACTTC.

The rearrangement joins TRBV18 to TRBJ1-2; tentative D call: TRBD1 (5 bases). Germline V gene data show CDR1 as KGHSH and CDR2 as LQKENI. Trimming stripped 3 bases from V and 0 bases from J, with 11 bases between. The CDR3 is 15 amino acids. This CDR3 is CASSPFGTANYGYTF. CDR3 bases: TGTGCCAGCTCACCTTTCGGGACTGCTAACTATGGCTACACCTTC.

V usage is TRBV29-1 and J usage is TRBJ1-2; TRBD1 is a possible D gene (5 bases). V lost 7 bases and J 7 bases, leaving 13 bases between the germline ends. CDR3 length: 11 amino acids. Germline V CDR1 and CDR2: SQVTM, ANQGSEA. The CDR3 bases are TGCAGCGCCTGGGGCGCAGGTGGCTACACCTTC. Amino acid sequence: CSAWGAGGYTF.

The chain has TRBV7-9 and TRBJ1-5; 10 nucleotides line up with TRBD1. The CDR3 extends over 18 amino acids. Losses at the gene ends were 1 base for V and 2 bases for J; bases not matched to a gene: 8. CDR1 is SEHNR, CDR2 FQNEAQ, per germline (reference sequence). Here the CDR3 DNA reads TGTGCCAGCAGCTTAGGGACAGGGGGTCTACTGGGCAATCAGCCCCAGCATTTT. Translation: CASSLGTGGLLGNQPQHF. Together with reference TRBV7-9 and TRBJ1-5, the CDR3 gives the full variable domain: DTGVSQNPRHKITKRGQNVTFRCDPISEHNRLYWYRQTLGQGPEFLTYFQNEAQLEKSRLLSDRFSAERPKGSFSTLEIQRTEQGDSAMYLCASSLGTGGLLGNQPQHFGDGTRLSIL.

The chain joins TRBV6-1 to TRBJ2-1, with 11 nucleotides matching TRBD2. The CDR3 contains 17 residues. V shed 2 bases and J 6 bases; nucleotides not matched to a gene: 9. Germline CDR1 is MNHNS and CDR2 is SASEGT. CDR3 bases: TGTGCCAGCAGTGAATCGGGGACTAGCGGTCAACTCAATGAGCAGTTCTTC. Encoded protein: CASSESGTSGQLNEQFF.

The rearrangement links TRBV28 to TRBJ1-2; 8 positions agree with TRBD1. The V gene's germline CDR1 is MDHEN and CDR2 SYDVKM. V shed 7 bases and J 7 bases; nucleotides not matched to a gene: 11. The CDR3 loop spans 14 amino acids. The CDR3 nucleotides read TGTGCCAGCATGGTTGTGACAGGGGACGGTGGCTACACCTTC. Protein product: CASMVVTGDGGYTF.

The chain uses TRBV5-4 and TRBJ2-3; 10 nucleotides line up with TRBD1. In germline, CDR1 is SGHNT, CDR2 YYREEE (reference sequence). J was trimmed by 4 bases and V by 4 bases; bases with no gene match: 3. The CDR3 has 14 amino acids. CDR3 nucleotide sequence: TGTGCCAGCAGCCGGGACAGGGGCGCAGATACGCAGTATTTT. Protein product: CASSRDRGADTQYF. Looking up the rest from reference TRBV5-4 and TRBJ2-3 gives the full variable domain: ETGVTQSPTHLIKTRGQQVTLRCSSQSGHNTVSWYQQALGQGPQFIFQYYREEENGRGNFPPRFSGLQFPNYSSELNVNALELDDSALYLCASSRDRGADTQYFGPGTRLTVL.

This chain connects TRBV11-1 to TRBJ2-6, with no clear D. Germline CDR1 is SGHAT and CDR2 is FQDESV (reference sequence). Deletions cut 1 base from V and 0 bases from J, with 4 bases between. CDR3 size: 15 residues. This CDR3 is CASSLGDSGANVLTF. CDR3 DNA: TGTGCCAGCAGCTTAGGCGACTCTGGGGCCAACGTCCTGACTTTC.

On this clone itself: The same CDR3 arises from other DNA sequences in this sample as well. This chain joins TRBV5-4 and TRBJ1-2; D may be TRBD1 (6 bases). Germline CDR1 is SGHNT and CDR2 is YYREEE (reference sequence). The CDR3 contains 13 residues. V shed 0 bases and J shed 8 bases, with 11 bases lying between them. CDR3 bases: TGTGCCAGCAGCTTGGACAGGGTAGGAGGCTACACCTTC. It translates to CASSLDRVGGYTF.

The J gene is TRBJ2-3, the V gene TRBV5-4; D is perhaps TRBD2 (6 bases). Germline values: CDR1 SGHNT, CDR2 YYREEE (reference sequence). Trimming pared 4 bases from V and 2 bases from J, leaving 14 bases between. The CDR3 extends over 15 amino acids. CDR3 in amino acids: CASSPRGFNTDTQYF. The CDR3 region has the DNA TGTGCCAGCAGCCCGCGGGGATTTAACACAGATACGCAGTATTTT.

The rearrangement links TRBV18 to TRBJ1-1; D perhaps matches TRBD1 (6 bases). Germline loops: CDR1 KGHSH, CDR2 LQKENI. V was shortened by 3 bases and J by 1 base, with 12 bases between the two germline ends. The CDR3 length is 15 residues. The CDR3 protein is CASSPYRAPNTEAFF. Here the CDR3 DNA reads TGTGCCAGCTCACCCTACAGGGCGCCGAACACTGAAGCTTTCTTT.

With regard to this clone: This same CDR3 is encoded by further DNA sequences in the sample. The chain carries TRBV25-1 and TRBJ2-1, with 10 nucleotides matching TRBD2. Trimming at V came to 8 bases and at J to 8 bases, leaving 12 bases not matched to a gene. Germline V gene data show CDR1 as MGHDK and CDR2 as SYGVNS. The CDR3 length is 15 residues. CDR3 region: CASASGSSWGHEQFF. CDR3 in DNA: TGTGCCAGCGCTAGCGGGAGCTCCTGGGGCCATGAGCAGTTCTTC.

The rearrangement links TRBV4-1 to TRBJ2-3; weak D call: TRBD2 (6 bases). Germline V gene sequence: CDR1 MGHRA, CDR2 YSYEKL. The CDR3 loop spans 13 amino acids. V was clipped by 2 bases and J by 4 bases, with 7 bases between them. The CDR3 here is CASSQTGADTQYF. DNA for the CDR3: TGCGCCAGCAGCCAAACGGGGGCAGATACGCAGTATTTT.

This sequence joins TRBV5-1 and TRBJ2-5; no clear D. The CDR3 consists of 14 residues. The V gene lost 0 bases and the J gene lost 2 bases, with 8 bases spanning the gap. The germline gives CDR1 SGHRS, CDR2 YFSETQ. DNA for the CDR3: TGCGCCAGCAGCTTGGTGTCAGATCAAGAGACCCAGTACTTC. Translation: CASSLVSDQETQYF.